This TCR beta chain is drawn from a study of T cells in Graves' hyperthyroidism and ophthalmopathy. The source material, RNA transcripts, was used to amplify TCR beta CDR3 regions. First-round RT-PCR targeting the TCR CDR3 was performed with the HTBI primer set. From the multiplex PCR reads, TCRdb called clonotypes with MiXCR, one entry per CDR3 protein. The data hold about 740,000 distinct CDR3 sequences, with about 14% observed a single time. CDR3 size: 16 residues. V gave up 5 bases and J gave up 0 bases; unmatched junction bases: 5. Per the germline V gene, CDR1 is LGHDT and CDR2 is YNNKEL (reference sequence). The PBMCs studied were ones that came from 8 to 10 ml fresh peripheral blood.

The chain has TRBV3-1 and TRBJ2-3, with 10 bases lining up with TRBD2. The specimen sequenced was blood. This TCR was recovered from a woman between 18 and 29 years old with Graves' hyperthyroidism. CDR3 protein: CASSASGRGSTDTQYF. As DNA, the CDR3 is TGTGCCAGCAGCGCTAGCGGGAGAGGAAGCACAGATACGCAGTATTTT.